The present T cell receptor beta chain was sequenced within a study of cytomegalovirus exposure and HLA in healthy donors. Findings and limits, study-wide: Indistinguishability led to the exclusion of some V segments, TRBV6-2 and TRBV6-3 included.

CDR3 size: 14 residues. V was trimmed by 1 base and J by 6 bases, leaving 10 bases between them. CDR1 is MGHRA, CDR2 YSYEKL, per germline. It was with 60 Vbeta and 13 Jbeta primers that the PCR ran. Sequencing used immunoSEQ multiplex PCR; TCRdb keeps in-frame clones, though not all of them. This sample yields about 130,000 clones, of which 70% to 85% are seen a single time; roughly 3% belongs to the top ten. As for this clone: Its antigen is not known.

The source is a woman younger than 30 in good health and CMV-seropositive. The source material was PBMCs. This chain links TRBV4-1 with TRBJ1-3; possibly TRBD1 for D (5 bases). Here the CDR3 DNA reads TGCGCCAGCAGCCAAGGACGGGGGGTAAACACCATATATTTT. It translates to CASSQGRGVNTIYF.